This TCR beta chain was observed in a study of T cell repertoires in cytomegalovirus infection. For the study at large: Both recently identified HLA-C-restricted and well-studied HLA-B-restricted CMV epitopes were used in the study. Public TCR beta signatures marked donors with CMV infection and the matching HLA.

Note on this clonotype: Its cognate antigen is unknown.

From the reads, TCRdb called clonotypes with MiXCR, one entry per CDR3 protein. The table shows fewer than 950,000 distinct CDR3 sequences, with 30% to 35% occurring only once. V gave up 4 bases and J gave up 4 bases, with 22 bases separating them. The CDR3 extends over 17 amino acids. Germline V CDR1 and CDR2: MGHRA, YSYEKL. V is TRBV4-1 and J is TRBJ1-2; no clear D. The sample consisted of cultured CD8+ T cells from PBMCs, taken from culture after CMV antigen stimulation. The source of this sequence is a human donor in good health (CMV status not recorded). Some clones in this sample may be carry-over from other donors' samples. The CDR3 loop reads CASSPSSQVAGRYGYTF. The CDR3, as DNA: TGCGCCAGCAGCCCGAGCTCCCAGGTTGCCGGCCGCTATGGCTACACCTTC.